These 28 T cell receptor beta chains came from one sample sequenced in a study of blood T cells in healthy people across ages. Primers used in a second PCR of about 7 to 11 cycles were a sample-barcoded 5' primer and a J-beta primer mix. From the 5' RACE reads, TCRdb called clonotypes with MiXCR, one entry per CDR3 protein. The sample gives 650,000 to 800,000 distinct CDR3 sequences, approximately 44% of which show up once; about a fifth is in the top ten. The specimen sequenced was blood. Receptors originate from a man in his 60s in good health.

In DNA form, the CDR3 reads TGCAGCGGGTCTTCTTTAGAGACCCAGTACTTC. It yields the protein CSGSSLETQYF. The gene calls are TRBV29-1 and TRBJ2-5, with no clear D. The CDR3 sequence is 11 residues long. The germline V and J ends were trimmed by 7 bases and 4 bases, with 10 bases remaining between them. Germline V lookup: CDR1 SQVTM, CDR2 ANQGSEA.

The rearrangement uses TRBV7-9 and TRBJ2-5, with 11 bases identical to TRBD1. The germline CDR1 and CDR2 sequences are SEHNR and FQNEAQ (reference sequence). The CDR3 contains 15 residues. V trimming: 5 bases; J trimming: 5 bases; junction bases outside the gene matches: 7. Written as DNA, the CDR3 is TGTGCCAGCAGCGGACGGACAGGGGGCTTGGAGACCCAGTACTTC. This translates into CASSGRTGGLETQYF.

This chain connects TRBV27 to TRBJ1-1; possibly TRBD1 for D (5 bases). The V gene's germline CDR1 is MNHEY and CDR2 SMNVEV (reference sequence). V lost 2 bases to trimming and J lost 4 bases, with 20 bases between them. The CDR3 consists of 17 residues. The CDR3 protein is CASSLIGQGEAGTEAFF. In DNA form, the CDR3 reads TGTGCCAGCAGTTTAATAGGGCAGGGAGAGGCCGGCACTGAAGCTTTCTTT.

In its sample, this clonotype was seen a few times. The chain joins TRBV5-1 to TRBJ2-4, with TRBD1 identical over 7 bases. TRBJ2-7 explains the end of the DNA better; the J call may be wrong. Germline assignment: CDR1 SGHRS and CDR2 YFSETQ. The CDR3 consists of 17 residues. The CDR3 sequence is CASSLLSISDRADEQYF. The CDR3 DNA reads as TGCGCCAGCAGCTTACTCAGCATCTCCGACAGGGCCGACGAGCAGTACTTC.

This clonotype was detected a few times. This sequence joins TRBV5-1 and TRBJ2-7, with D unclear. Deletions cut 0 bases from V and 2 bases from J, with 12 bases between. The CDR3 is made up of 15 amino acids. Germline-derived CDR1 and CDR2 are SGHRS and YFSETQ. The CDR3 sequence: CASSLGDYGAYEQYF. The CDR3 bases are TGCGCCAGCAGCTTGGGTGATTATGGCGCCTACGAGCAGTACTTC.

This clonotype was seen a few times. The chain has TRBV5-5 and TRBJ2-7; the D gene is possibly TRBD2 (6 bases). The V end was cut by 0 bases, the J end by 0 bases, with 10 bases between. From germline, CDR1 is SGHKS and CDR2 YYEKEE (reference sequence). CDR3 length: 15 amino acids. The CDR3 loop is CASSLGRTNSYEQYF. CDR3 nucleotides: TGTGCCAGCAGCTTGGGGAGGACTAACTCCTACGAGCAGTACTTC.

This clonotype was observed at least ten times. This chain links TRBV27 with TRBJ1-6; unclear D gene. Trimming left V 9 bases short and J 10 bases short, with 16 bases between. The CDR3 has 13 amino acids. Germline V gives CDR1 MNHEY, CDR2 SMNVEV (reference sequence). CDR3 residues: CASRSVRGSPLHF. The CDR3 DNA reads TGTGCCAGTCGCTCCGTTCGGGGATCACCCCTCCACTTT.

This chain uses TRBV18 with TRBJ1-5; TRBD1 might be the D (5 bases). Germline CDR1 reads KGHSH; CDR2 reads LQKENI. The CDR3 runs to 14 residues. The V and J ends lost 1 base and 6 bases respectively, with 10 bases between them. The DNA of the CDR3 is TGTGCCAGCTCACCACAAAAGGGGAGTCAGCCCCAGCATTTT. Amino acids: CASSPQKGSQPQHF.

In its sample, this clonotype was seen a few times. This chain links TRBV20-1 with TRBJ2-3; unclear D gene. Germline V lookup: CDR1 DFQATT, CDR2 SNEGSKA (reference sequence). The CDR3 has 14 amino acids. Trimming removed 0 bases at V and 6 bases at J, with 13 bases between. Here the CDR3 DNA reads TGCAGTGCTAGAGAGACACGGGCTCACGATACGCAGTATTTT. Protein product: CSARETRAHDTQYF.

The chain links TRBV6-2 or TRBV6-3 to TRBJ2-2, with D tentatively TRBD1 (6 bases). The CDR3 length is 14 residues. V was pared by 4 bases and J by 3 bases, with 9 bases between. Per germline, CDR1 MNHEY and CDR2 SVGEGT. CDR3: CASSFNRDTGELFF. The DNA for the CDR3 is TGTGCCAGCAGTTTCAACAGGGACACCGGGGAGCTGTTTTTT.

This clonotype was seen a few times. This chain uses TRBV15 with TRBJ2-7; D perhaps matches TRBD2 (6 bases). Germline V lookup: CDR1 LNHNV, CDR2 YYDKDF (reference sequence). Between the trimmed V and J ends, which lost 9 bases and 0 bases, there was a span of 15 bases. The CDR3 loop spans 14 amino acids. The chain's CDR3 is CATIRGTYSYEQYF. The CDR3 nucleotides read TGTGCCACTATACGGGGGACTTACTCCTACGAGCAGTACTTC.

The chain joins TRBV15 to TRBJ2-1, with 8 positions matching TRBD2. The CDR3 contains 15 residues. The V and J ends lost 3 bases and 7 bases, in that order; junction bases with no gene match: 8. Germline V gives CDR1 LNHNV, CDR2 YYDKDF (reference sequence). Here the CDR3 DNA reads TGTGCCACCAGCAGTGAAGCGGGAGCGGCTAATGAGCAGTTCTTC. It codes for CATSSEAGAANEQFF.

CDR3 loop: CASTIGTLQETQYF. For the CDR3, the DNA is TGCGCCAGCACAATAGGAACACTACAAGAGACCCAGTACTTC. V gene TRBV5-1 combines with J gene TRBJ2-5, with unresolved D. Germline V lookup: CDR1 SGHRS, CDR2 YFSETQ. The CDR3 sequence is 14 residues long. The germline V and J ends were trimmed by 6 bases and 2 bases, with 14 bases remaining between them. The full variable domain, rest sourced from reference TRBV5-1 and TRBJ2-5, is KAGVTQTPRYLIKTRGQQVTLSCSPISGHRSVSWYQQTPGQGLQFLFEYFSETQRNKGNFPGRFSGRQFSNSRSEMNVSTLELGDSALYLCASTIGTLQETQYFGPGTRLLVL.

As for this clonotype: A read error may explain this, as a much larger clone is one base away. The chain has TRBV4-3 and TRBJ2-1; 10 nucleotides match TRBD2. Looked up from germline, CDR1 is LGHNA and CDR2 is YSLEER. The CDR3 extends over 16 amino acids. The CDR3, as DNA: TGCTCCAGCAGCCAACGCACTAGCGGGGCTTACAATGAGCAGTTCTTC. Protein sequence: CSSSQRTSGAYNEQFF.

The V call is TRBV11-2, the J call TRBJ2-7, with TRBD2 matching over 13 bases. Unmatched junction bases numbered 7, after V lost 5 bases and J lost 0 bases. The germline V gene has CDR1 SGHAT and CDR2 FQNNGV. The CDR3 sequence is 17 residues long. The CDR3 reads CASSVGTSGTFSYEQYF. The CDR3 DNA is TGTGCCAGCAGCGTAGGGACTAGCGGGACCTTCTCCTACGAGCAGTACTTC.

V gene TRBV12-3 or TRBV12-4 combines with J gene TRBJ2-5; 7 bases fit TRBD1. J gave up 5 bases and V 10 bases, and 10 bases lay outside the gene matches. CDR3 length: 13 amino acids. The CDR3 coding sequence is TGTGCCACCCTAAGGGGGCCGGGTGAGACCCAGTACTTC. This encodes CATLRGPGETQYF.

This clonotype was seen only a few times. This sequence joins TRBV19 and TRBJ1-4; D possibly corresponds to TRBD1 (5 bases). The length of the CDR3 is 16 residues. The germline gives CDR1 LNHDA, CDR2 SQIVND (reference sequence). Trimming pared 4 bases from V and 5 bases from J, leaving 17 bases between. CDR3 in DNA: TGTGCCAGTAGTACCGGGACGGGTGGCCGCAATGAAAAACTGTTTTTT. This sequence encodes CASSTGTGGRNEKLFF.

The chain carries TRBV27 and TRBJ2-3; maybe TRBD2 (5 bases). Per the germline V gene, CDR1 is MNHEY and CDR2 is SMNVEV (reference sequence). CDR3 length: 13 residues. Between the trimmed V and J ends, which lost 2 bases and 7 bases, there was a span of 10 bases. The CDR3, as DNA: TGTGCCAGCAGTTTAGGAGGACGCCATACGCAGTATTTT. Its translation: CASSLGGRHTQYF.

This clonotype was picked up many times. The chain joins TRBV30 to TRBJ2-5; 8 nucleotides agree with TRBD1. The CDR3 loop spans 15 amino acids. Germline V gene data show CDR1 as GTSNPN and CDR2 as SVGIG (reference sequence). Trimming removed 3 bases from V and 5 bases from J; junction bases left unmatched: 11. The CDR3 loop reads CAWRAGTGIRETQYF. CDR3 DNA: TGTGCCTGGAGGGCCGGGACAGGTATTCGGGAGACCCAGTACTTC.

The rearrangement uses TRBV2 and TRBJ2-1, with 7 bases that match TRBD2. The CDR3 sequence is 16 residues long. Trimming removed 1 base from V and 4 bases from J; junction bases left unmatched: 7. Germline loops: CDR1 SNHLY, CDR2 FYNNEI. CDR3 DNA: TGTGCCAGCAGTGAAGTTGGACTAGAGATATACAATGAGCAGTTCTTC. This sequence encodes CASSEVGLEIYNEQFF. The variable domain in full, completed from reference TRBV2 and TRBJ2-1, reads EPEVTQTPSHQVTQMGQEVILRCVPISNHLYFYWYRQILGQKVEFLVSFYNNEISEKSEIFDDQFSVERPDGSNFTLKIRSTKLEDSAMYFCASSEVGLEIYNEQFFGPGTRLTVL.

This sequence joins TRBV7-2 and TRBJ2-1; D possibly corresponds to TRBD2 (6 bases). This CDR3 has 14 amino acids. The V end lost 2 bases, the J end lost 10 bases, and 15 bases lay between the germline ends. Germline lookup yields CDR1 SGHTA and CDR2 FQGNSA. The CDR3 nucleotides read TGTGCCAGCAGCTTAAAGTATAGCGGCCGCGAGCAGTTCTTC. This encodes CASSLKYSGREQFF.

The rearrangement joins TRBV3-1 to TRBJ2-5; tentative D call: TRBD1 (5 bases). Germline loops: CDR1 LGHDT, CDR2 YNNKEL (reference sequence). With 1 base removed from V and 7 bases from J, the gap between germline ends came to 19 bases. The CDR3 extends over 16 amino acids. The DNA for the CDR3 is TGTGCCAGCAGCCAAGTGAGTCCTACTACAAGGGGGACCCAGTACTTC. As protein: CASSQVSPTTRGTQYF.

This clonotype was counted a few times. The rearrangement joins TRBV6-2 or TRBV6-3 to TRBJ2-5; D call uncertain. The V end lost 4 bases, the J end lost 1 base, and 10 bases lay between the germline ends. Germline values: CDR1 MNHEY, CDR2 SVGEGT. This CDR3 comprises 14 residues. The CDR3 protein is CASSFLSPQETQYF. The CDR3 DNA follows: TGTGCCAGCAGTTTCTTATCCCCCCAAGAGACCCAGTACTTC.

CDR3 DNA: TGCAGTGCTGGGGTACTAACAGATACGCAGTATTTT. This gives the protein CSAGVLTDTQYF. The V and J genes are TRBV20-1 and TRBJ2-3, with D uncertain. The germline V and J ends were trimmed by 5 bases and 3 bases, with 9 bases remaining between them. This CDR3 region has 12 residues. Per germline, CDR1 DFQATT and CDR2 SNEGSKA (reference sequence).

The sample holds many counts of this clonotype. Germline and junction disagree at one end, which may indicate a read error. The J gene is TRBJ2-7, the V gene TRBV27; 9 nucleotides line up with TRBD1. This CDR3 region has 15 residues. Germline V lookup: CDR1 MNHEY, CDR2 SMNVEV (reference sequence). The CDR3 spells CASSLSTGGGYEQYF. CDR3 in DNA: TGTGCCAGCAGTCTATCGACAGGGGGGGGCTACGAGCAGTACTTC.

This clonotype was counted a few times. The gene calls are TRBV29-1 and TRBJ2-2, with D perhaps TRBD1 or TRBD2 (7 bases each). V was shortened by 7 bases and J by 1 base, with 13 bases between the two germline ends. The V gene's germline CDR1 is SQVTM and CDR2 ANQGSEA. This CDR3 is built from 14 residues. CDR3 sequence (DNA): TGCAGCGCCCAGGGGGGGGGGAACACCGGGGAGCTGTTTTTT. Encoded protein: CSAQGGGNTGELFF.

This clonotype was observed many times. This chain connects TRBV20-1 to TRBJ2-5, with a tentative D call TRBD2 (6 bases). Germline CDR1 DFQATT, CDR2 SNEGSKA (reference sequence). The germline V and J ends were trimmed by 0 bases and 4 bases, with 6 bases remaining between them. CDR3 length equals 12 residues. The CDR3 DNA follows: TGCAGTGCTAGAGAGGGGGGAGAGACCCAGTACTTC. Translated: CSAREGGETQYF.

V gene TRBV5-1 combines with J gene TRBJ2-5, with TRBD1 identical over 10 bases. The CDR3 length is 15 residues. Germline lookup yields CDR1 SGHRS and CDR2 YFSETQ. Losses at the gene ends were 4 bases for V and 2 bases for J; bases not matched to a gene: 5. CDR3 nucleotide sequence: TGCGCCAGCAGCGCTACGGGACAGGGGCAAGAGACCCAGTACTTC. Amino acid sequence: CASSATGQGQETQYF.